Listed here are 26 T cell receptor beta chains from one sample, sequenced in a study of blood T cells in healthy people across ages. The use of a sample-barcoded 5' primer and a J-beta primer mix characterized a second PCR of 7 to 11 cycles. From the 5' RACE reads, TCRdb called clonotypes with MiXCR, one entry per CDR3 protein. The sample records about 730,000 distinct CDR3 sequences, about 40% being singletons. Source material: blood. The receptors here all came from a woman in her fifties or sixties in good health.

This chain connects TRBV12-3 or TRBV12-4 to TRBJ2-7; possibly TRBD1 or TRBD2 for D (5 bases each). The CDR3 contains 14 residues. The V and J ends lost 3 bases and 0 bases respectively, with 9 bases between them. The CDR3 sequence: CASSFQGASYEQYF. In DNA, the CDR3 is TGTGCCAGCAGTTTCCAGGGAGCCTCCTACGAGCAGTACTTC.

This clonotype was picked up a small number of times. CDR3 DNA: TGTGCCAGCAGCCAGACTAGCGGGGGGGCCGGTACGCAGTATTTT. Its protein is CASSQTSGGAGTQYF. This sequence joins TRBV3-1 and TRBJ2-3, with 14 nucleotides matching TRBD2. This CDR3 comprises 15 residues. Germline values: CDR1 LGHDT, CDR2 YNNKEL (reference sequence). V lost 3 bases and J lost 8; bases outside the gene matches: 4.

This clonotype was picked up many times. The chain is built from TRBV20-1 and TRBJ2-5; 7 bases line up with TRBD1. The CDR3 length is 14 residues. J gave up 4 bases and V 1 base, and 6 bases lay outside the gene matches. The germline V gene has CDR1 DFQATT and CDR2 SNEGSKA (reference sequence). The CDR3 DNA follows: TGCAGTGCTAGAGTGGGATCAGGGGGAGAGACCCAGTACTTC. Translation gives CSARVGSGGETQYF.

The chain uses TRBV30 and TRBJ2-3; 8 bases align to TRBD2. Germline lookup yields CDR1 GTSNPN and CDR2 SVGIG (reference sequence). CDR3 size: 13 residues. V dropped 8 bases and J dropped 4; count of bases not matched to a gene: 8. The CDR3 is CALDGGVADTQYF. Written as DNA, the CDR3 is TGTGCCCTAGACGGGGGGGTAGCAGATACGCAGTATTTT.

The CDR3 loop reads CASSQGTGGHYGYTF. CDR3 coding DNA: TGTGCCAGCAGCCAAGGGACAGGGGGACACTATGGCTACACCTTC. The chain is built from TRBV3-1 and TRBJ1-2, with 10 bases matching TRBD1. CDR3 length: 15 amino acids. Germline CDR1 reads LGHDT; CDR2 reads YNNKEL (reference sequence). V was pared by 1 base and J by 3 bases, with 2 bases of the junction left unmatched.

The chain links TRBV12-3 or TRBV12-4 to TRBJ1-5, with D possibly matching TRBD1 (6 bases). The ends were cut back, 3 bases at V and 7 bases at J, with 13 bases in the middle. The CDR3 spans 14 residues. In nucleotides, the CDR3 is TGTGCCAGCAGTTTTTCGGGGGCAGAGCAGCCCCAGCATTTT. Translating it yields CASSFSGAEQPQHF.

This clonotype occurred a few times. CDR3 in DNA: TGTGCCAGCAGTCGGCACGAACAGGGCTACGAGCAGTACTTC. It specifies CASSRHEQGYEQYF. J is TRBJ2-7 and V is TRBV6-5; D may be TRBD1 (6 bases). Germline V CDR1 and CDR2: MNHEY, SVGAGI. Trimming stripped 5 bases from V and 3 bases from J, with 14 bases between. The CDR3 spans 14 residues.

This clonotype was picked up a small number of times. The gene calls are TRBV3-1 and TRBJ2-7; D is perhaps TRBD1 (5 bases). V dropped 2 bases and J dropped 0 bases, with 11 bases sitting between them. There are 15 residues in the CDR3. The V gene's germline CDR1 is LGHDT and CDR2 YNNKEL (reference sequence). The CDR3 DNA follows: TGTGCCAGCAGCCAAACGACAGAGAGCTCCTACGAGCAGTACTTC. Protein sequence: CASSQTTESSYEQYF.

About this clonotype: A single base separates this from a much larger clone, so it may be a read error. V and J are TRBV29-1 and TRBJ2-5; D remains unclear. From germline, CDR1 is SQVTM and CDR2 ANQGSEA. Trimming removed 7 bases at V and 11 bases at J, with 23 bases between. This CDR3 is built from 13 residues. The CDR3 sequence: CSAQDKPNNEQYF. The CDR3 DNA follows: TGCAGCGCCCAGGATAAGCCAAACAATGAGCAGTACTTC.

The V call is TRBV20-1, the J call TRBJ2-1, with 8 bases matching TRBD2. This CDR3 contains 14 residues. Looked up from germline, CDR1 is DFQATT and CDR2 is SNEGSKA (reference sequence). Unmatched junction bases numbered 12, after V lost 6 bases and J lost 8 bases. The CDR3: CSAILSGGGDEQFF. The CDR3 DNA sequence: TGCAGTGCCATACTATCGGGAGGGGGTGATGAGCAGTTCTTC.

This clonotype was seen only a few times. The chain joins TRBV5-4 to TRBJ2-5, with a tentative D call TRBD1 (5 bases). Trimming took off 0 bases at V and 3 bases at J, with 9 bases between the two ends. Germline V gene sequence: CDR1 SGHNT, CDR2 YYREEE (reference sequence). The CDR3 runs 14 residues. CDR3 loop: CASSLARREETQYF. Here the CDR3 DNA reads TGTGCCAGCAGCTTGGCCCGCAGGGAAGAGACCCAGTACTTC.

The genes are TRBV20-1 and TRBJ1-5, with 9 bases identical to TRBD1. Germline CDR1 and CDR2: DFQATT and SNEGSKA (reference sequence). The junction had 6 bases not matched to a gene; V was cut back by 5 bases and J by 4 bases. The CDR3 is 14 residues long. CDR3 region: CSAPTGTGNQPQHF. The CDR3 DNA follows: TGCAGTGCTCCTACCGGGACAGGGAATCAGCCCCAGCATTTT.

A remark on this clonotype: It may be a read error: a sequence one base away is much more abundant. The rearrangement links TRBV10-3 to TRBJ2-7, with D perhaps matching TRBD2 (6 bases). This CDR3 has 16 amino acids. The V gene lost 7 bases and the J gene lost 1 base, with 20 bases spanning the gap. CDR1 is ENHRY, CDR2 SYGVKD, per germline. Here the CDR3 reads CAITGEKSGYSYEQYF. In DNA, the CDR3 is TGTGCCATCACCGGCGAAAAGAGCGGGTATTCCTACGAGCAGTACTTC.

This clonotype was seen more than once but under ten times. The chain combines TRBV20-1 with TRBJ2-4; 8 bases align to TRBD1. The germline V gene has CDR1 DFQATT and CDR2 SNEGSKA (reference sequence). CDR3 length: 14 residues. V gave up 5 bases and J gave up 2 bases; unmatched junction bases: 5. CDR3 nucleotide sequence: TGCAGTGCTGGAAGACAGGGGACCAAAAACATTCAGTACTTC. Encoded protein: CSAGRQGTKNIQYF.

This clonotype was seen a few times. V usage is TRBV14 and J usage is TRBJ2-3; the D gene could be TRBD1 or TRBD2 (5 bases each). CDR1 is SGHDN, CDR2 FVKESK, per germline. The CDR3 has 15 amino acids. V shed 4 bases and J shed 2 bases, with 13 bases lying between them. Here the CDR3 DNA reads TGTGCCAGCAGCCGCGGCCGGGACGACACAGATACGCAGTATTTT. Protein: CASSRGRDDTDTQYF.

This clonotype has just a few counts. The chain combines TRBV12-3 or TRBV12-4 with TRBJ1-2; a possible D gene is TRBD1 (5 bases). The CDR3 spans 15 residues. Trimming removed 6 bases from V and 0 bases from J, with 14 bases in between. In DNA, the CDR3 is TGTGCCAGCAGATGGGGGGGGACGACTAACTATGGCTACACCTTC. Protein sequence: CASRWGGTTNYGYTF.

This clonotype showed up just a few times. The chain links TRBV20-1 to TRBJ2-1; the D gene is possibly TRBD1 (5 bases). Trimming took 3 bases from V and 5 from J, leaving 11 bases between them. This CDR3 has 13 amino acids. Germline values: CDR1 DFQATT, CDR2 SNEGSKA (reference sequence). CDR3 DNA: TGCAGTGCTAGGTGGGGCGGCGACAATGAGCAGTTCTTC. Translated, it gives CSARWGGDNEQFF.

The chain joins TRBV30 to TRBJ2-1, with D possibly being TRBD2 (5 bases). Germline loops: CDR1 GTSNPN, CDR2 SVGIG (reference sequence). This CDR3 has 12 residues. With 3 bases removed from V and 10 bases from J, the gap between germline ends came to 13 bases. The CDR3 nucleotides read TGTGCCTGGAGGGACTCCTCGGGAGAGCAGTTCTTC. It encodes CAWRDSSGEQFF. Full variable domain (rest looked up from reference TRBV30 and TRBJ2-1): SQTIHQWPATLVQPVGSPLSLECTVEGTSNPNLYWYRQAAGRGLQLLFYSVGIGQISSEVPQNLSASRPQDRQFILSSKKLLLSDSGFYLCAWRDSSGEQFFGPGTRLTVL.

This clonotype was counted a few times. The rearrangement uses TRBV3-1 and TRBJ2-2, with D possibly matching TRBD2 (6 bases). This CDR3 is 14 amino acids long. The V and J ends lost 6 bases and 4 bases respectively, with 12 bases between them. Germline V gene lookup returns CDR1 LGHDT and CDR2 YNNKEL (reference sequence). CDR3 DNA sequence: TGTGCCAGCAGAACCTCTAGCGCCACCGGGGAGCTGTTTTTT. It specifies CASRTSSATGELFF. Using reference TRBV3-1 and TRBJ2-2 for the parts outside the CDR3, the full variable domain is DTAVSQTPKYLVTQMGNDKSIKCEQNLGHDTMYWYKQDSKKFLKIMFSYNNKELIINETVPNRFSPKSPDKAHLNLHINSLELGDSAVYFCASRTSSATGELFFGEGSRLTVL.

This clonotype was recorded many times. The chain recombines TRBV9 with TRBJ2-1; 15 bases are shared with TRBD2. The CDR3 has 16 amino acids. The V gene end was trimmed by 4 bases and the J gene end by 5 bases; junction bases not matched to a gene: 4. Germline V gene lookup returns CDR1 SGDLS and CDR2 YYNGEE. The CDR3 DNA is TGTGCCAGCAGCTGGACTAGCGGGGGGGCAAACAATGAGCAGTTCTTC. Translated, it gives CASSWTSGGANNEQFF.

A few counts support this clonotype. CDR3 coding DNA: TGTGCCAGCAGCTGGACTAGCGGGAGGAATGAGCAGTACTTC. Translation: CASSWTSGRNEQYF. The J gene is TRBJ2-5, the V gene TRBV7-9; 14 nucleotides line up with TRBD2. Trimming took 4 bases from V and 11 from J; bases not matched to a gene: 6. This CDR3 comprises 14 residues. Germline V gives CDR1 SEHNR, CDR2 FQNEAQ (reference sequence).

This rearrangement joins TRBV28 to TRBJ2-5; D possibly matches TRBD1 or TRBD2 (6 bases each). Germline V gene lookup returns CDR1 MDHEN and CDR2 SYDVKM. V was cut by 6 bases and J by 4 bases, with 21 bases left in between. This CDR3 is 16 amino acids long. The CDR3 loop reads CASSSPSGARRETQYF. As DNA, the CDR3 is TGTGCCAGCAGCTCCCCCTCGGGGGCTAGACGAGAGACCCAGTACTTC.

This clonotype was seen many times. The rearrangement joins TRBV12-3 or TRBV12-4 to TRBJ2-5, with no clear D. The CDR3 has 13 residues. V shed 8 bases and J shed 1 base, with 11 bases lying between them. DNA of the CDR3: TGTGCCAGCCGCCGAGTTGGCCAAGAGACCCAGTACTTC. Protein product: CASRRVGQETQYF.

The table lists this clonotype with a few counts. The rearrangement joins TRBV29-1 to TRBJ1-1; D is unresolved. This CDR3 comprises 13 residues. V dropped 3 bases and J dropped 1 base, with 9 bases sitting between them. From germline, CDR1 is SQVTM and CDR2 ANQGSEA. The CDR3 region has the DNA TGCAGCGTTGATGGTCCGTCGAACACTGAAGCTTTCTTT. It encodes CSVDGPSNTEAFF.

This sequence joins TRBV20-1 and TRBJ2-1, with 12 bases matching TRBD2. This CDR3 spans 17 amino acids. V lost 5 bases and J lost 4; bases outside the gene matches: 12. Looked up from germline, CDR1 is DFQATT and CDR2 is SNEGSKA (reference sequence). The DNA of the CDR3 is TGCAGTGCTCCGACCGCGACTAGCGGGAGTGGGTACAATGAGCAGTTCTTC. This sequence encodes CSAPTATSGSGYNEQFF.

This clonotype occurred a few times. The V and J genes are TRBV29-1 and TRBJ2-1, with 8 bases that match TRBD2. This CDR3 is 13 amino acids long. With V trimmed by 7 bases and J by 5 bases, 7 bases remained unmatched. In germline, CDR1 is SQVTM, CDR2 ANQGSEA. The DNA of the CDR3 is TGCAGCGGATTAAAACTAGCGGACAATGAGCAGTTCTTC. Translating it yields CSGLKLADNEQFF.